This entry lists 18 T cell receptor beta chains sequenced from one sample in a study of shared clonotypes between healthy human individuals. TCRdb's copy holds only in-frame clones and misses some; the assay was immunoSEQ multiplex PCR. The sample records 1 million to 1.2 million clones, 60% to 85% being singletons. Sample: memory CD4+ T cells from PBMCs. Documented subset: CD45RA-negative fraction. The receptor set was obtained from a man aged 18 to 30 in good health. Some clones in this sample may be carry-over from other donors' samples.

This clone was seen repeatedly, ten times or more. The V gene is TRBV28, the J gene TRBJ2-5; 12 bases are a match to TRBD2. CDR3 length: 15 residues. Trimming took 7 bases from V and 5 from J; bases not matched to a gene: 8. Germline CDR1 MDHEN, CDR2 SYDVKM. The CDR3 sequence is CASTLGTSGWETQYF. The CDR3 coding sequence is TGTGCCAGCACCCTTGGGACTAGCGGGTGGGAGACCCAGTACTTC.

The chain carries TRBV7-2 and TRBJ2-2; tentatively, D is TRBD1 (5 bases). In germline, CDR1 is SGHTA, CDR2 FQGNSA. This CDR3 region has 15 residues. Trimming shortened V by 2 bases and J by 4 bases, and 11 bases separated the two germline ends. The CDR3 reads CASSLRQGATGELFF. Written as DNA, the CDR3 is TGTGCCAGCAGCTTAAGGCAGGGTGCCACCGGGGAGCTGTTTTTT.

This sequence joins TRBV6-5 and TRBJ2-3; D not certain. The germline V gene encodes CDR1 MNHEY and CDR2 SVGAGI. The CDR3 contains 15 residues. Between the trimmed V and J ends, which lost 3 bases and 0 bases, there was a span of 10 bases. CDR3 sequence (DNA): TGTGCCAGCAGTTATAAGCGATCTAGCACAGATACGCAGTATTTT. It codes for CASSYKRSSTDTQYF.

This clone has a single count. The V and J genes are TRBV4-1 and TRBJ2-1; 16 bases map to TRBD2. V lost 4 bases to trimming and J lost 9 bases; unmatched junction nucleotides: 3. The CDR3 extends over 15 amino acids. Germline V gene data show CDR1 as MGHRA and CDR2 as YSYEKL. The CDR3 reads CASSRGLAGGSEQFF. The CDR3 nucleotides are TGCGCCAGCAGCCGGGGACTAGCGGGAGGGAGTGAGCAGTTCTTC.

There are many counts of this clone. V usage is TRBV7-3 and J usage is TRBJ1-2, with D possibly being TRBD1 (5 bases). V shed 6 bases and J shed 4 bases, with 12 bases lying between them. The germline gives CDR1 SGHTA, CDR2 FQGTGA. The CDR3 spans 13 residues. The DNA for the CDR3 is TGTGCCAGCAGGGGATCAGGGTTCTATGGCTACACCTTC. Translation: CASRGSGFYGYTF.

As regards this clone: Other DNA sequences of this sample code for an identical CDR3. The gene calls are TRBV11-3 and TRBJ1-1; D call uncertain. Between the trimmed V and J ends, which lost 1 base and 5 bases, there was a span of 8 bases. Germline values: CDR1 SGHNT, CDR2 YENEEA. CDR3 size: 13 residues. The CDR3 region is CASSLGAGTEAFF. The CDR3 DNA is TGTGCCAGCAGCTTAGGGGCCGGAACTGAAGCTTTCTTT.

This chain connects TRBV7-6 to TRBJ1-5, with 7 bases that match TRBD1. After removal of 4 bases from V and 13 bases from J, the junction contained 13 bases not matched to a gene. In germline, CDR1 is SGHVS, CDR2 FNYEAQ. This CDR3 is built from 14 residues. The CDR3 is CASSSRQGGVAQHF. The CDR3, as DNA: TGTGCCAGCAGCTCGCGACAGGGTGGTGTGGCTCAGCATTTT.

The V gene is TRBV12-1, the J gene TRBJ2-7; no check of the table's D call, TRBD2, against the DNA was made. TRBV12-1 is recorded as a pseudogene. There are 14 residues in the CDR3. The CDR3 DNA reads as TGTGCCAGCAGCCGAGGTAACCCCTCCTACGAGCAGTACTTC. It specifies CASSRGNPSYEQYF.

The chain uses TRBV11-2 and TRBJ2-2; 8 bases are a match to TRBD2. The J segment lost 4 bases and the V segment lost 5 bases, leaving 12 bases of the junction unmatched. The CDR3 consists of 17 residues. Germline V gene data show CDR1 as SGHAT and CDR2 as FQNNGV. The DNA of the CDR3 is TGTGCCAGCAGCGCTATTACGGGAGGGCGTGTCACCGGGGAGCTGTTTTTT. It yields the protein CASSAITGGRVTGELFF.

This chain joins TRBV28 and TRBJ2-1, with TRBD2 matching 8 bases. Germline values: CDR1 MDHEN, CDR2 SYDVKM. CDR3 length: 16 amino acids. V lost 5 bases, J lost 0 bases, and 6 bases stayed unmatched. Here the CDR3 DNA reads TGTGCCAGCAGTGCTATAGGGACTAGCTCCTACAATGAGCAGTTCTTC. Its translation: CASSAIGTSSYNEQFF. The full variable domain, in which reference TRBV28 and TRBJ2-1 provide the parts outside the CDR3, is DVKVTQSSRYLVKRTGEKVFLECVQDMDHENMFWYRQDPGLGLRLIYFSYDVKMKEKGDIPEGYSVSREKKERFSLILESASTNQTSMYLCASSAIGTSSYNEQFFGPGTRLTVL.

The chain links TRBV5-6 to TRBJ2-1, with 7 bases fitting TRBD1. The CDR3 length is 15 residues. The V gene end was trimmed by 7 bases and the J gene end by 7 bases; junction bases not matched to a gene: 14. Germline-derived CDR1 and CDR2 are SGHDT and YYEEEE. As DNA, the CDR3 is TGTGCCAGCTACATGACAGGGACATCCACGAATGAGCAGTTCTTC. This codes for CASYMTGTSTNEQFF.

This chain connects TRBV27 to TRBJ2-1; D is perhaps TRBD1 (5 bases). This CDR3 has 13 amino acids. Germline V lookup: CDR1 MNHEY, CDR2 SMNVEV (reference sequence). The V end lost 6 bases, the J end lost 7 bases, and 13 bases lay between the germline ends. CDR3 DNA sequence: TGTGCCAGCAGCCACGGCAGGGTGAATGAGCAGTTCTTC. It encodes CASSHGRVNEQFF.

V gene TRBV6-1 combines with J gene TRBJ1-5, with D possibly matching TRBD1 (5 bases). Trimming removed 3 bases from V and 4 bases from J, with 7 bases in between. CDR1 and CDR2 (germline): MNHNS, SASEGT. The CDR3 runs to 13 residues. As DNA, the CDR3 is TGTGCCAGCAGTGAGGGACTTAATCAGCCCCAGCATTTT. Amino acids: CASSEGLNQPQHF.

The J gene is TRBJ1-2, the V gene TRBV7-9; no firm D call. Germline V gene lookup returns CDR1 SEHNR and CDR2 FQNEAQ (reference sequence). The ends were cut back, 3 bases at V and 0 bases at J, with 8 bases in the middle. The CDR3 runs to 14 residues. For the CDR3, the DNA is TGTGCCAGCAGCTTTACAGAAGCTAACTATGGCTACACCTTC. Translated, it gives CASSFTEANYGYTF.

The chain is built from TRBV7-3 and TRBJ2-1, with 9 bases identical to TRBD2. With V trimmed by 5 bases and J by 8 bases, 10 bases remained unmatched. This CDR3 region has 15 residues. Per the germline V gene, CDR1 is SGHTA and CDR2 is FQGTGA. As DNA, the CDR3 is TGTGCCAGCAGCCCGATAGCGGGAGTCGGGGATGAGCAGTTCTTC. It is translated as CASSPIAGVGDEQFF.

As to this clone: Other DNA sequences of this sample code for an identical CDR3. The chain has TRBV7-9 and TRBJ2-5, with a weak D call TRBD1 (6 bases). Trimming took off 0 bases at V and 5 bases at J, with 10 bases between the two ends. CDR3 length: 14 amino acids. The germline CDR1 and CDR2 sequences are SEHNR and FQNEAQ (reference sequence). The CDR3 nucleotides read TGTGCCAGCAGCTTAGCGGGGGCCGGGGAGACCCAGTACTTC. It translates to CASSLAGAGETQYF. The variable domain in full, with the rest retrieved from reference TRBV7-9 and TRBJ2-5, is DTGVSQNPRHKITKRGQNVTFRCDPISEHNRLYWYRQTLGQGPEFLTYFQNEAQLEKSRLLSDRFSAERPKGSFSTLEIQRTEQGDSAMYLCASSLAGAGETQYFGPGTRLLVL.

As concerns this clone: Mismatch with germline at one junction end may stem from a read error. The chain recombines TRBV7-8 with TRBJ2-7, with D perhaps TRBD1 (6 bases). The germline gives CDR1 SGHVS, CDR2 FQNEAQ. The CDR3 contains 17 residues. The CDR3 protein is CTSSSWGQGTSSYEQYF. CDR3 DNA sequence: TGTACCAGCAGCTCCTGGGGGCAGGGAACTTCATCCTACGAGCAGTACTTC.

The V and J genes are TRBV5-4 and TRBJ2-7, with 8 bases aligning to TRBD2. The germline gives CDR1 SGHNT, CDR2 YYREEE (reference sequence). V was clipped by 3 bases and J by 2 bases; unmatched bases: 7. This CDR3 is built from 15 residues. CDR3 DNA: TGTGCCAGCAGCTCCGAGCGGGGGTGGGCCTACGAGCAGTACTTC. Translating it yields CASSSERGWAYEQYF. The full variable domain, its missing parts supplied by reference TRBV5-4 and TRBJ2-7, is ETGVTQSPTHLIKTRGQQVTLRCSSQSGHNTVSWYQQALGQGPQFIFQYYREEENGRGNFPPRFSGLQFPNYSSELNVNALELDDSALYLCASSSERGWAYEQYFGPGTRLTVT.